The entry below gives a single T cell receptor (beta chain) sequence along with its context. Its cognate antigen is unknown. PCR employed 60 Vbeta and 13 Jbeta primers. Assay: immunoSEQ multiplex PCR; the TCRdb copy retains only in-frame clones and omits some. The data show more than 130,000 clones, with 70% to 85% seen just once and around 3.9% held by the top ten. This entry comes from a study of cytomegalovirus exposure and HLA in healthy donors. Study-wide findings and caveats: Indistinguishable V segments such as TRBV6-2 and TRBV6-3 were excluded. A later look showed TCR association rates differing by HLA locus, highest for DRB1 and lowest for HLA-C.

V dropped 6 bases and J dropped 4; count of bases not matched to a gene: 8. In germline, CDR1 is MNHNY, CDR2 SVGAGI (reference sequence). This CDR3 contains 16 residues. The sequenced material came from PBMCs. The V call is TRBV6-6, the J call TRBJ1-5, with 11 bases that match TRBD1. This TCR came from a man in his forties in good health and CMV-seropositive. The CDR3 nucleotides read TGTGCCAGCAGATGGCCGGGACAGGGGGGAAATCAGCCCCAGCATTTT. It encodes CASRWPGQGGNQPQHF.